The 13 T cell receptor beta chains listed next were all sequenced from one sample in a study of cytomegalovirus exposure and HLA in healthy donors. Researchers ran the PCR with 60 Vbeta and 13 Jbeta primers. This table comes from immunoSEQ multiplex PCR, and its TCRdb copy is limited to in-frame clones, with some not included. This table holds about 170,000 clones, more than 70% found once. Specimen: PBMCs. The origin of the receptors is a male donor in good health and CMV-seronegative.

V and J are TRBV7-3 and TRBJ2-7; 7 bases fit TRBD1. The V and J ends lost 5 bases and 7 bases, in that order; junction bases with no gene match: 11. The CDR3 loop spans 14 amino acids. CDR1 is SGHTA and CDR2 is FQGTGA in the germline V gene. The CDR3 here is CASSAGQASGEQYF. In DNA, the CDR3 is TGTGCCAGCAGCGCCGGACAGGCGTCGGGGGAGCAGTACTTC.

The CDR3 DNA is TGTGCCAGCAGCTCCAGACAGGAAGACTATGGCTACACCTTC. It yields the protein CASSSRQEDYGYTF. The chain joins TRBV7-9 to TRBJ1-2; D might be TRBD1 (6 bases). Trimming shortened V by 4 bases and J by 3 bases, and 12 bases separated the two germline ends. Per the germline V gene, CDR1 is SEHNR and CDR2 is FQNEAQ (reference sequence). The CDR3 has 14 residues.

The chain carries TRBV30 and TRBJ2-5; 8 bases are shared with TRBD1. Germline V gives CDR1 GTSNPN, CDR2 SVGIG (reference sequence). V was clipped by 3 bases and J by 4 bases; unmatched bases: 1. This CDR3 spans 12 amino acids. The CDR3 loop is CAWRQGGETQYF. DNA for the CDR3: TGTGCCTGGAGACAGGGGGGAGAGACCCAGTACTTC.

Turning to this clone: At one end the junction does not follow the germline gene, possibly because of a read error. This chain connects TRBV7-9 to TRBJ2-1, with a tentative D call TRBD1 (6 bases). The CDR3 has 15 amino acids. Germline V gene sequence: CDR1 SEHNR, CDR2 FQNEAQ (reference sequence). CDR3 DNA: TGTTCCAGCAGCTCCTCCAGGGGAAGCTACAATGAGCAGTTCTTC. It yields the protein CSSSSSRGSYNEQFF. Full variable domain (remainder filled in from reference TRBV7-9 and TRBJ2-1): DTGVSQNPRHKITKRGQNVTFRCDPISEHNRLYWYRQTLGQGPEFLTYFQNEAQLEKSRLLSDRFSAERPKGSFSTLEIQRTEQGDSAMYLCSSSSSRGSYNEQFFGPGTRLTVL.

The rearrangement links TRBV5-8 to TRBJ2-4, with unresolved D. Germline V gene sequence: CDR1 SGHTS, CDR2 YDEGEE. With 4 bases removed from V and 0 bases from J, the gap between germline ends came to 8 bases. The CDR3 extends over 14 amino acids. CDR3 in amino acids: CASSPPLAKNIQYF. The CDR3, as DNA: TGTGCCAGCAGCCCCCCCCTAGCCAAAAACATTCAGTACTTC.

This chain uses TRBV7-3 with TRBJ2-3, with TRBD2 matching 8 bases. Germline values: CDR1 SGHTA, CDR2 FQGTGA. After removal of 4 bases from V and 6 bases from J, the junction contained 9 bases not matched to a gene. There are 15 residues in the CDR3. The CDR3 DNA sequence: TGTGCCAGCAGCTCTTCGGGGGGGGCAAGGGATACGCAGTATTTT. This codes for CASSSSGGARDTQYF. The whole variable domain, remainder taken from reference TRBV7-3 and TRBJ2-3, is GAGVSQTPSNKVTEKGKYVELRCDPISGHTALYWYRQSLGQGPEFLIYFQGTGAADDSGLPNDRFFAVRPEGSVSTLKIQRTERGDSAVYLCASSSSGGARDTQYFGPGTRLTVL.

The chain recombines TRBV19 with TRBJ1-3, with D tentatively TRBD1 (5 bases). V was pared by 4 bases and J by 0 bases, with 10 bases between. The CDR3 length is 15 residues. The V gene's germline CDR1 is LNHDA and CDR2 SQIVND (reference sequence). CDR3 nucleotide sequence: TGTGCCAGTAGTACTCCGACAGTCTCTGGAAACACCATATATTTT. Residues: CASSTPTVSGNTIYF.

This chain uses TRBV11-2 with TRBJ2-2, with D tentatively TRBD1 (6 bases). Trimming left V 11 bases short and J 7 bases short, with 14 bases between. CDR1 and CDR2 (germline): SGHAT, FQNNGV. This CDR3 spans 12 amino acids. Here the CDR3 DNA reads TGTGCCGGGGGACAAACGTTCGGGGAGCTGTTTTTT. This codes for CAGGQTFGELFF.

This chain joins TRBV5-1 and TRBJ2-1, with 7 positions matching TRBD1. V lost 6 bases and J lost 3; bases outside the gene matches: 9. Germline V gene lookup returns CDR1 SGHRS and CDR2 YFSETQ. The CDR3 has 15 amino acids. In nucleotides, the CDR3 is TGCGCCAGCACCGGAGGACAGGCCGACTACAATGAGCAGTTCTTC. Amino acid sequence: CASTGGQADYNEQFF.

This clone was counted only a few times. The CDR3 here is CASSRTSGFSSYEQYF. The DNA for the CDR3 is TGTGCCAGCAGCCGGACTAGCGGATTCAGCTCCTACGAGCAGTACTTC. The chain links TRBV7-2 to TRBJ2-7, with 10 bases matching TRBD2. Trimming cost V 5 bases and J 0 bases; bases outside gene matches: 7. The germline V gene encodes CDR1 SGHTA and CDR2 FQGNSA. The CDR3 loop spans 16 amino acids.

V and J are TRBV4-1 and TRBJ2-1; 7 positions agree with TRBD2. Germline CDR1 and CDR2: MGHRA and YSYEKL. The CDR3 totals 15 residues. The trim removed 0 bases at V and 5 bases at J, leaving 4 bases unmatched. CDR3 nucleotide sequence: TGCGCCAGCAGCCAAGATGGTACTAGCGACAATGAGCAGTTCTTC. This encodes CASSQDGTSDNEQFF.

The chain combines TRBV7-9 with TRBJ2-5; perhaps TRBD2 as D (7 bases). The V end lost 2 bases, the J end lost 11 bases, and 21 bases lay between the germline ends. Per the germline V gene, CDR1 is SEHNR and CDR2 is FQNEAQ (reference sequence). This CDR3 is built from 15 residues. The DNA for the CDR3 is TGTGCCAGCAGCTTAAGCGGGACATTCATGGGGGAGCAGTACTTC. This translates into CASSLSGTFMGEQYF.

The chain employs TRBV5-1 and TRBJ2-1; 9 bases are a match to TRBD1. Trimming removed 7 bases from V and 3 bases from J; junction bases left unmatched: 8. The germline CDR1 and CDR2 sequences are SGHRS and YFSETQ. The CDR3 sequence is 15 residues long. In DNA form, the CDR3 reads TGCGCCAGCGGAAAGACAGGGGGAAACTACAATGAGCAGTTCTTC. This encodes CASGKTGGNYNEQFF.